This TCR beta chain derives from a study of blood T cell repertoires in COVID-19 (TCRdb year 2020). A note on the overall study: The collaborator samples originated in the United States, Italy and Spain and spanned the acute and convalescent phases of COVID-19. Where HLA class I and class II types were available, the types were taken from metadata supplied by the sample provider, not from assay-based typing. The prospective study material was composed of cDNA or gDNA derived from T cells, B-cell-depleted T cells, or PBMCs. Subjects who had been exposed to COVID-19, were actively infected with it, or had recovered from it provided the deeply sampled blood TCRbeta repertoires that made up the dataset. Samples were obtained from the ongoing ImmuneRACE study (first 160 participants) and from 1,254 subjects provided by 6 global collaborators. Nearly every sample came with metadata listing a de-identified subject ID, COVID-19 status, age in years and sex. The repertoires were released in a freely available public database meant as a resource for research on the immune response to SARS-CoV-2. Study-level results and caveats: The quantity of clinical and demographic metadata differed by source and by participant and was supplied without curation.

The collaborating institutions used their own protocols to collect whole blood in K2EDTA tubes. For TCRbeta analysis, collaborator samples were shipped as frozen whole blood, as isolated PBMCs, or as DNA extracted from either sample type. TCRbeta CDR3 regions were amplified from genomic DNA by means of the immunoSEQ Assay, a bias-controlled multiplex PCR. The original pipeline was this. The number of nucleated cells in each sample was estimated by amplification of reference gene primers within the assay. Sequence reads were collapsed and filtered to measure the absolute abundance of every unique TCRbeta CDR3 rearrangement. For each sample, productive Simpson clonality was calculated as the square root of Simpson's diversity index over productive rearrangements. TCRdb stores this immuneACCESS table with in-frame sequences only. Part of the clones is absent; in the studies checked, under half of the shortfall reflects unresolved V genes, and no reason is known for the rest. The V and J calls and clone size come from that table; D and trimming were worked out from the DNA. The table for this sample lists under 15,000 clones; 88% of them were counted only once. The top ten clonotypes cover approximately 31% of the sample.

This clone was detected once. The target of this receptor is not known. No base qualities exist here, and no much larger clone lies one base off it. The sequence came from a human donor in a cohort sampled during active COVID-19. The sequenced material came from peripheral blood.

The DNA reads TGTGCCAGCACCAGCTACAGAAGGAGGGCCTACGAGCAGTACTTC. Its amino acids are CASTSYRRRAYEQYF. The receptor chain draws on TRBV5-6 and TRBJ2-7; TRBD2 could be the D gene, as 6 bases match. Relative to germline, V is 6 bases shorter and J is 2 bases shorter, with 18 bases between their ends. From the cysteine through the phenylalanine, the CDR3 covers 15 amino acids. The retained sequence is limited to the CDR3, 45 bases, with the frame set at the first base. CDR1 and CDR2 are drawn from the germline V gene: SGHDT, YYEEEE.